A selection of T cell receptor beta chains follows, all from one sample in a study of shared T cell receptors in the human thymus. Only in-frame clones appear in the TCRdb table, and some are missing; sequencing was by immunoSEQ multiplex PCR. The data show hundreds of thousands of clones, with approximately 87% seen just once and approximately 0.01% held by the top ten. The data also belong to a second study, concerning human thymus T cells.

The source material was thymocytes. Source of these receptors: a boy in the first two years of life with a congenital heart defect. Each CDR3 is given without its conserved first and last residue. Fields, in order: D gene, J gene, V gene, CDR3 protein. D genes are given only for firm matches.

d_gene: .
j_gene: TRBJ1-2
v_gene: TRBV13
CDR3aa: ASSGHGTRNYGYT

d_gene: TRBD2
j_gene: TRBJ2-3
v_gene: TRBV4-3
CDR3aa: ASSQLAGGPPDTQY

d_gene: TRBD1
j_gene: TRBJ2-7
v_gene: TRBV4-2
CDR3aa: ASSSYPGQGRHEQY

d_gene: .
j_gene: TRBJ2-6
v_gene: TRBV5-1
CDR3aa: ASSQPQGGANVLT

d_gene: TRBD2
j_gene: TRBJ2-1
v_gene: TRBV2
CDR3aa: ASSHRTGLGDNEQF

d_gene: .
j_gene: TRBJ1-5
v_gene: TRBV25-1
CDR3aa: ASSERGHGQPQH

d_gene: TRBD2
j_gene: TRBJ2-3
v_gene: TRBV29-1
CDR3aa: SAGAGWGDTQY

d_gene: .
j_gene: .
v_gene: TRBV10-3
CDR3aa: AISESGGQFDYEQY

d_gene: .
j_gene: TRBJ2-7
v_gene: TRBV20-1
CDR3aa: SGRRYEQY

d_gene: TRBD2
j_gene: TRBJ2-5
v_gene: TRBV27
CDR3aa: ASSWTSGKETQY

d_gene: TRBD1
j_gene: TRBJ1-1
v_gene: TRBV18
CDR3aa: ASSTGQANTEAF

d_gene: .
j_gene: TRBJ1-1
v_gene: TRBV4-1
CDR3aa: ASSQGQSNTEAF

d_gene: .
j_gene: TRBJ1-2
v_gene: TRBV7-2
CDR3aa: ASSLGQLNYGYT

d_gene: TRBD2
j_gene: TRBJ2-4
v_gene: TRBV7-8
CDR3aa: ASSLLAGGKNIQY

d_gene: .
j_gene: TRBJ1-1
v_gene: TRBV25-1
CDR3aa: ASSERWKEDTEAF

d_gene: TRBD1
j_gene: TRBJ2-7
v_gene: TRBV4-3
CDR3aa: ASSPHIGGLGEQY

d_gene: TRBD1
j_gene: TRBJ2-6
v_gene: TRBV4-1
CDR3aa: ASSQVPGQGSSGANVLT

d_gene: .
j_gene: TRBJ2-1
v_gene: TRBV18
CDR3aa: ASSPGHYNEQF

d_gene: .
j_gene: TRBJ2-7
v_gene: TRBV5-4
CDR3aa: ASSCRRDPGGRSYEQY

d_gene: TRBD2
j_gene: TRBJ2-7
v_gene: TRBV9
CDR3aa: ASSAGGLAGGYEQY

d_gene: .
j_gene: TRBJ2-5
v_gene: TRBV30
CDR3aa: AWSVPGLETQY

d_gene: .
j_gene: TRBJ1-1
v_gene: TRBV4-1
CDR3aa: ASSQSFIPGHQNTEAF

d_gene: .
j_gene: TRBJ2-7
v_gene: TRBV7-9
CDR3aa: ASSLHLLLAGEQY

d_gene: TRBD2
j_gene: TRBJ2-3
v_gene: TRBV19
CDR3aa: ASSISAGTSGTDTQY

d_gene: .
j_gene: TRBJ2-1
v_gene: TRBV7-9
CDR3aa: ASSPWRDKGDNEQF

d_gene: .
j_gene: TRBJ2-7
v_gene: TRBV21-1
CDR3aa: ASRPTSGRPPQY

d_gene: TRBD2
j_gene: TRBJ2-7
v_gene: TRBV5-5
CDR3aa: ASSLGPAALAGGPGEQY

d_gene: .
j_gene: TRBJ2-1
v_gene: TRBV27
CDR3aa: ASGHHNEQF

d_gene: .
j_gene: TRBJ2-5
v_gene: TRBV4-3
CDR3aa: ASSQDGQGQETQY

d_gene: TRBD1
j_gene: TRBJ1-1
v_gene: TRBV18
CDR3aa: ASSPKPGQGAVCYTEAF

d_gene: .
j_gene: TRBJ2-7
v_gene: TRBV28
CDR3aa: ASSPPDSYEQY

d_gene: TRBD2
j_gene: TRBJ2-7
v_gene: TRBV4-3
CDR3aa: ASSHSVGASGRPYEQY

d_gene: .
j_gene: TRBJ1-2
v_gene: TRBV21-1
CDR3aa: ASSKERGPNYGYT

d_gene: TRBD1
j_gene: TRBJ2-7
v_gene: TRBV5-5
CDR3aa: ASSLTGTGGDEQY

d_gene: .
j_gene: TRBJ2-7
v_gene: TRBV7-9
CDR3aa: ASSLRAAISPIYEQY

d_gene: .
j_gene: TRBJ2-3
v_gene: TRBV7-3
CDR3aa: ASSPNNNGEPGDTQY

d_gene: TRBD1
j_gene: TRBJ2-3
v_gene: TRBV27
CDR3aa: ASRQGVMTDTQY

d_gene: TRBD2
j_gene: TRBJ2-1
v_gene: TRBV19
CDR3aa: ASSTREGLGSYNEQF

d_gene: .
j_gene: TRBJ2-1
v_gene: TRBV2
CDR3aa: ASLTPPLQYNEQF

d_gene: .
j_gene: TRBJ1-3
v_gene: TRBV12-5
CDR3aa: ASGFWDGRAGNTIY

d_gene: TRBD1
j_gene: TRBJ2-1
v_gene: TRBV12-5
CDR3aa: ASGLAGTAYNEQF

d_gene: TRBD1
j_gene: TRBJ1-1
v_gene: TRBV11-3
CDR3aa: ASSARTGGNTEAF

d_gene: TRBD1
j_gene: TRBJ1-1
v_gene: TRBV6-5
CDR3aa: ASSYPGQGGPF

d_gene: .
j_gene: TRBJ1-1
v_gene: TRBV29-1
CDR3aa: SVALEQGSMNTEAF

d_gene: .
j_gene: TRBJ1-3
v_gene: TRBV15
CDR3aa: ATSRAGRSGNTIY

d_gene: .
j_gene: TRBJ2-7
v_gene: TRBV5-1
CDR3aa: ASSPTPGDAYEQY

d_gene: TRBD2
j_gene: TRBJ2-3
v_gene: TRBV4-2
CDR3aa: ASGPIGRARSTDTQY

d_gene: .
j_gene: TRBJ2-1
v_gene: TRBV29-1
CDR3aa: SSGGYYNEQF

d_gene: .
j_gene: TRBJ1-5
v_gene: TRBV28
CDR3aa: ASSFEGSNQPQH

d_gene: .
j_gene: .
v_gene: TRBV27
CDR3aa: ASSLSGGGGQGNYEQY

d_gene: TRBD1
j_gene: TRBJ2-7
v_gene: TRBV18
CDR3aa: ASSQTGGYEQY

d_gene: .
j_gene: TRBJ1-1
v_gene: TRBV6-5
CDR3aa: ASSYSTRQNTEAF

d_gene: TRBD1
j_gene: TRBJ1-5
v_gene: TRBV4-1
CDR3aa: ASSQERGQRGNQPQH

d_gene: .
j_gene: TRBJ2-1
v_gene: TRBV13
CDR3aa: ASSLGRRGYNEQF

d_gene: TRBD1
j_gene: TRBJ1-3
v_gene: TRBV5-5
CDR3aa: ASSDDPDRVPGNTIY

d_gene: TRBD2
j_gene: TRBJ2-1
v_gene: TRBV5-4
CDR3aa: ASSVTSGRARGQF

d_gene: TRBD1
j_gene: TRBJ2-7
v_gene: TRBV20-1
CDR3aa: SIRTGDEQY

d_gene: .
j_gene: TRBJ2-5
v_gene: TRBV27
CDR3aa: ASSPSRLDQETQY

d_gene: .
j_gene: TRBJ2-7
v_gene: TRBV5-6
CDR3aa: ASSPTPGAGPGEQY

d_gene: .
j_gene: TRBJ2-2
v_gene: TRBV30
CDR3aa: AWSVRLADTGELF